A selection of T cell receptor beta chains follows, all from one sample in a study of T cell responses to AZD1222 COVID-19 vaccine. Profiling relied on immunoSEQ multiplex PCR, and the TCRdb table lists in-frame clones only, not all of them. The sample lists 150,000 to 200,000 clones, about 90% occurring once. The specimen was peripheral blood, collected 28 days after the second AZD1222 dose. All receptors come from an adult who received the AZD1222 COVID-19 vaccine. CDR3s include the opening cysteine and the closing phenylalanine or tryptophan.

>16|TRBJ1-1|TRBV18
CASSPASAGMNTEAFF
>13|TRBJ1-5|TRBV6-6
CASGQGLGGPQHF
>13|TRBJ1-1|TRBV25-1
CASSEGPNTEAFF
>13|TRBJ1-2|TRBV27
CASSLLDGAGYTF
>12|TRBJ1-1|TRBV28
CASSLRVTEAFF
>16|TRBJ2-7|TRBV13
CASSLSPGQGPDEQYF
>15|TRBJ1-5|TRBV5-6
CASSRRDTRNQPQHF
>9|TRBJ2-5|TRBV29-1
CQSAETQYF
>14|TRBJ2-7|TRBV6-1
CASSEGQGLGEQYF
>17|TRBJ1-4|TRBV25-1
CASSDRNTGLSHEKLFF
>12|TRBJ2-1|TRBV6-2/TRBV6-3
CASSAGGHEQFF
>15|TRBJ1-1|TRBV5-6
CASAVGPLSDTEAFF
>17|TRBJ2-1|TRBV30
CAWTPLGRGGSYNEQFF
>16|TRBJ2-5|TRBV7-2
CASSSGLAGGKETQYF
>14|TRBJ1-3|TRBV3-1/TRBV3-2
CASSLQGWGNTIYF
>15|TRBJ2-1|TRBV6-4
CASSEADSSYNEQFF
>12|TRBJ1-1|TRBV19
CASRNLNRGAFF
>14|TRBJ1-1|TRBV3-1/TRBV3-2
CASSRDGWNTEAFF
>13|TRBJ2-7|TRBV19
CASSMGQGYEQYF
>17|TRBJ1-1|TRBV7-2
CASSFALFLGSDTEAFF
>13|TRBJ1-2|TRBV7-9
CASSRTGPYGYTF
>15|TRBJ1-1|TRBV6-5
CASTGGWGRNTEAFF
>13|TRBJ2-7|TRBV12-3/TRBV12-4
CASSQGRDYEQYF
>13|TRBJ1-1|TRBV10-3
CATTGAVDTEAFF
>15|TRBJ2-2|TRBV4-3
CASSQDFRGSGELFF
>15|TRBJ2-1|TRBV9
CASSPSRQTYNEQFF
>14|TRBJ2-7|TRBV15
CATSPRGGFYEQYF
>11|TRBJ2-1|TRBV20-1
CSAGSSYEQFF
>15|TRBJ1-1|TRBV7-9
CASRGQGSPNTEAFF
>17|TRBJ2-5|TRBV3-1/TRBV3-2
CASSQPSELMYQETQYF
>15|TRBJ2-3|TRBV5-1
CASSLGTGWPDTQYF
>14|TRBJ1-5|TRBV5-4
CASSLAGGNQPQHF
>16|TRBJ1-2|TRBV5-8
CASSPGQGSPNYGYTF
>12|TRBJ1-2|TRBV30
CAGGGGGYGYTF
>13|TRBJ2-1|TRBV6-4
CASSDSGNNEQFF
>14|TRBJ1-2|TRBV5-4
CASSPGQRDYGYTF
>14|TRBJ1-2|TRBV29-1
CSVEDQTADRGYTF
>15|TRBJ1-5|TRBV19
CASSPRGSSNQPQHF
>13|TRBJ2-5|TRBV30
CAGSDGNQETQYF
>13|TRBJ2-3|TRBV2
CASRSDRPNTQYF
>14|TRBJ1-1|TRBV5-4
CASSLGTLSTEAFF
>15|TRBJ1-2|TRBV7-2
CASSLLGQAVGGYTF
>17|TRBJ2-1|TRBV7-9
CASSLARLAGTYNEQFF
>10|TRBJ2-5|TRBV6-5
CASKGETQYF
>18|TRBJ1-4|TRBV7-9
CASGKKADHVPTNEKLFF
>14|TRBJ1-2|TRBV24-1
CATRGQWRITGYTF
>12|TRBJ2-1|TRBV7-2
CASSLIVNEQFF
>17|TRBJ1-1|TRBV6-2/TRBV6-3
CASSSAISQGVNTEAFF
>14|TRBJ1-2|TRBV18
CASSRTQGEGGYTF
>14|TRBJ1-2|TRBV5-6
CASSLRPSNYGYTF
>13|TRBJ1-1|TRBV28
CASQTGLNTEAFF
>16|TRBJ1-2|TRBV28
CASSLENRNLNYGYTF
>14|TRBJ1-1|TRBV4-3
CASSQGRANTEAFF
>16|TRBJ2-5|TRBV4-3
CASSPHPTGGQETQYF